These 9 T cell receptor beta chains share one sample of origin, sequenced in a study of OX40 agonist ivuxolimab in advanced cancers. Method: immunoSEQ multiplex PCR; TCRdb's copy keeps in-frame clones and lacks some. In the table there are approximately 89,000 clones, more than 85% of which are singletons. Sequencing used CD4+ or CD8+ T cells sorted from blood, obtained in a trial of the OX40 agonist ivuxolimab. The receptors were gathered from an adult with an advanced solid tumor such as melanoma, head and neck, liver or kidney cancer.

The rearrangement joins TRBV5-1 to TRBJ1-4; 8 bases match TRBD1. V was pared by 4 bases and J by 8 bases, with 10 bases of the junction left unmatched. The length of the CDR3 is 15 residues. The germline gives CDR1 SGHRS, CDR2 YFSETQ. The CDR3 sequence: CASSPSGQGNEKLFF. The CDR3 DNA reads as TGCGCCAGCAGCCCGTCAGGACAGGGCAACGAAAAACTGTTTTTT.

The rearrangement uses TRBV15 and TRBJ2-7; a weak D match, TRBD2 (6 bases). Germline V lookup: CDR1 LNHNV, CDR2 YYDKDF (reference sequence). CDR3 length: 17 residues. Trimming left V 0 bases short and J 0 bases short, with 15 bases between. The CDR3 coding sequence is TGTGCCACCAGCAGAGATCTCCTGCCGGGAGACTCCTACGAGCAGTACTTC. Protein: CATSRDLLPGDSYEQYF.

CDR3 nucleotide sequence: TGTGCCAGCAGCTTAGCGCGGGACAAAACTGAAAAACTGTTTTTT. The encoded protein is CASSLARDKTEKLFF. This sequence joins TRBV7-9 and TRBJ1-4, with D possibly TRBD1 on 6 matching bases. The germline V gene encodes CDR1 SEHNR and CDR2 FQNEAQ (reference sequence). The CDR3 covers 15 residues. Trimming stripped 0 bases from V and 7 bases from J, with 12 bases between.

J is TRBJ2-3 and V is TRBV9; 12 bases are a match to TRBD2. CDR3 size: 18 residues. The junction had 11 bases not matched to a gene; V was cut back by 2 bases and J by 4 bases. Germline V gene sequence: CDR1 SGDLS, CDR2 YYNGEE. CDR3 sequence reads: CASSVSTPTSGSSDTQYF. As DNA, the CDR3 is TGTGCCAGCAGCGTCTCCACCCCGACTAGCGGGAGCTCAGATACGCAGTATTTT.

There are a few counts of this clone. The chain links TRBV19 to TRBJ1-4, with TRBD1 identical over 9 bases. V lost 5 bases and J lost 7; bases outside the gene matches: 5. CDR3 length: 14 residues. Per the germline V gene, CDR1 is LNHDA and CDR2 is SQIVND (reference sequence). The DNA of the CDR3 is TGTGCCAGTAGTTTCGGACAGGGGAGTGAAAAACTGTTTTTT. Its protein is CASSFGQGSEKLFF.

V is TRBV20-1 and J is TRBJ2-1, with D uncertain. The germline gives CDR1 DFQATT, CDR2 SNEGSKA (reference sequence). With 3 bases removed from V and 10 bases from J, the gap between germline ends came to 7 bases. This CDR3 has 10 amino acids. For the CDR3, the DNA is TGCAGTGCTAGTTTCCCCGAGCAGTTCTTC. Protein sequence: CSASFPEQFF.

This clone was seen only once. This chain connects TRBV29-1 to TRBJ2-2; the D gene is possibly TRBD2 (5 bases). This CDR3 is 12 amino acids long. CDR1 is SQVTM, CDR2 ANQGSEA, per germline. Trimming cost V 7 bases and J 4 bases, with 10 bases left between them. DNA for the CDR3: TGCAGCGCCGGGGAGAGCACCGGGGAGCTGTTTTTT. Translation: CSAGESTGELFF.

CDR3 sequence: CASSPGTGVNYGYTF. The CDR3 region has the DNA TGTGCCAGCAGTCCCGGGACAGGGGTTAACTATGGCTACACCTTC. This chain connects TRBV6-5 to TRBJ1-2; 10 bases are shared with TRBD1. V lost 5 bases, J lost 1 base, and 4 bases stayed unmatched. This CDR3 has 15 amino acids. Looked up from germline, CDR1 is MNHEY and CDR2 is SVGAGI.

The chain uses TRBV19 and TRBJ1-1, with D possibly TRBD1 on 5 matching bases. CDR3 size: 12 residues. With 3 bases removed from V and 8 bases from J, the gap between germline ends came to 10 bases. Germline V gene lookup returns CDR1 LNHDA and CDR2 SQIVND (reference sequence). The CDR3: CASSIRAREAFF. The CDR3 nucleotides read TGTGCCAGTAGTATCAGGGCGCGAGAAGCTTTCTTT.